The clone carrying this TCR beta chain was picked up a small number of times. These data belong to a study of regulatory T cells in long-lasting Graves disease. Time point noted: persistent/refractory GD, antithyroid drugs over 5 years with positive TRAb. Isolated PBMC RNA provided the starting material for the TCR library. The authors built TCR beta libraries using iRepertoire HTBI primers and Arm-PCR of CDR3 regions. From the multiplex PCR reads, TCRdb called clonotypes with MiXCR, one entry per CDR3 protein. This sample carries 700,000 or so distinct CDR3 sequences, 30% of them seen once, and the ten largest clones take about two fifths. This CDR3 region has 15 residues. Per germline, CDR1 DFQATT and CDR2 SNEGSKA (reference sequence). Trimming stripped 2 bases from V and 2 bases from J, with 10 bases between.

The TCR originated in a female donor with Graves disease. This chain joins TRBV20-1 and TRBJ1-6; D unresolved. Sequenced material: peripheral blood mononuclear cells (PBMCs), taken when the disease was refractory, from a patient treated with antithyroid drugs. CDR3 loop: CSARSGPAYNSPLHF. As DNA, the CDR3 is TGCAGTGCTAGATCCGGACCCGCCTATAATTCACCCCTCCACTTT.